This T cell receptor (beta chain) was observed in a study of T cell responses to AZD1222 COVID-19 vaccine (dated by TCRdb to 2020 to 2023). A note on the overall study: A total of 230 or so trial participants underwent TCR sequencing, of whom approximately 210 received two doses of AZD1222 and about 26 received two doses of the MenACWY control vaccine. Enrollment into the trials was organized by age into subgroups of 18-55, 56-69 and 70-plus years, and those subgroups contained approximately 150, 30 and 60 TCR-sequenced participants, respectively.

Study-wide findings and limitations: In the small 56-69-year group, the increase in depth fell short of significance, most likely because of low power. Epitopes outside the regions mutated in the B.1.351 and B.1.1.7 variants were reportedly recognized by nearly half of the unique spike-specific TCRs. Conclusions about previously exposed vaccinees are limited because only six or seven AZD1222 recipients were SARS-CoV-2 seropositive at baseline. The whole spike protein was spanned by vaccine-associated CD4 TCRs, and dominant responses were seen in regions 160-218 and 743-854. After two AZD1222 doses, spike-specific TCR breadth and depth were significantly higher than at day 0 and than in MenACWY recipients. Most participants were white British and females outnumbered males, and the authors suggested that clonal diversity may have been underestimated. Because no day 14 peak-response samples were available, the repertoires could be characterized only after the peak T cell response.

The time point label of this sample denotes: about 28 days (+/-7) after the second vaccine dose. Because spike-specific TCR depth and breadth did not differ between the two schedules, AZD1222 recipients who got a second dose at roughly 4 weeks were pooled with those who got a second dose at roughly 12 weeks. Vaccinee samples were obtained from the UK trials COV001 and COV002, which included a single-blind randomized controlled phase 2/3 trial of AZD1222 (ChAdOx1 nCoV-19) in healthy adults. For TCRbeta chain sequencing, PBMC samples were collected from trial participants at day 0 and at day 28 after the second dose. The CDR3 regions of human TCRbeta chains were analyzed by immunosequencing. Turning to the authors' computational methods: TCRs in the repertoires were matched against a reference library of SARS-CoV-2-specific TCRs that had been generated with the MIRA antigen-specificity platform. Breadth was defined as the fraction of unique TCRs that were SARS-CoV-2-associated. Depth was defined as the fraction of total T cells that were SARS-CoV-2-associated. Using the MIRA data, each spike-specific TCR was mapped to the spike region that the TCR reacts to and placed in a CD4 or CD8 class. Log10-transformed breadth and depth values were compared by one-way ANOVA with Sidak's multiple comparisons tests. This immuneACCESS table, as held by TCRdb, lists in-frame sequences with V and J called but not all clones. Of the missing ones, under half trace to an unresolved V gene in checked studies; the others have no known cause. V, J and clone size derive from that table, while D and trimming were established from the DNA sequence. The sample table shows roughly 150,000 clones, and 85% to 95% are seen once. Of the sample, less than 1.6% is held by the ten largest clones.

With regard to this clone: Its antigen has not been determined. No base-level quality is on record; no much larger clone is a single base apart.

The source of this sequence is an adult who received the AZD1222 COVID-19 vaccine. Sample: peripheral blood, taken 28 days after the second AZD1222 dose.

The CDR3 region: CASTPRGLNTEAFF. The bases are TGTGCCAGCACCCCCAGAGGCCTGAACACTGAAGCTTTCTTT. The chain joins TRBV7-8 to TRBJ1-1, with the D gene not confidently named. CDR1 and CDR2 were assigned from the germline V gene as SGHVS and FQNEAQ. At the junction V is shortened by 7 bases and J by 0 bases, with 12 bases in between. The CDR3 contains 14 residues, cysteine and phenylalanine counted. Solely the CDR3 DNA is kept, with 42 bases framed from the first base.